Reported below is one T cell receptor beta chain. These data are taken from a study of control samples from healthy donors and cancer patients. Method: immunoSEQ multiplex PCR; TCRdb's copy keeps in-frame clones and lacks some. The sample holds about 120,000 clones, just under 90% seen once. Germline CDR1 is LGHDT and CDR2 is YNNKEL (reference sequence). The CDR3 is 12 amino acids. V was clipped by 4 bases and J by 7 bases, with 7 bases between them. This chain connects TRBV3-1 (or the pseudogene TRBV3-2) to TRBJ2-2; possible D gene TRBD2, 5 bases. The sequencing sample was made of blood. The receptor comes from a man aged 25-45 years in good health. The CDR3 DNA is TGTGCCAGCAGCCTAGAGGGCGGGGAGCTGTTTTTT. Translation: CASSLEGGELFF.